This T cell receptor (beta chain) was identified during a study of blood T cell repertoires in COVID-19. In the study overall: There were acute and convalescent COVID-19 samples, and they came from the United States, Italy and Spain.

Per the study methods: Quantification of nucleated cells was approximated via reference gene primer amplification. Method: immunoSEQ multiplex PCR; TCRdb's copy keeps in-frame clones and lacks some. For V, J and clone size, that table is used; D and trimming come from the DNA. The repertoire holds around 130,000 clones, with 80% to 90% as singletons. V lost 5 bases to trimming and J lost 2 bases, with 12 bases between them. This CDR3 contains 14 residues. Germline assignment: CDR1 SGHVS and CDR2 FQNEAQ. The TCR was taken from a woman aged 80 or over with acute or convalescent COVID-19. Sequenced sample: peripheral blood. The chain has TRBV7-8 and TRBJ1-2; perhaps TRBD1 as D (5 bases). DNA of the CDR3: TGTGCCAGCAGCCGGTCTCAGGGCAACTATGGCTACACCTTC. Translating gives CASSRSQGNYGYTF.